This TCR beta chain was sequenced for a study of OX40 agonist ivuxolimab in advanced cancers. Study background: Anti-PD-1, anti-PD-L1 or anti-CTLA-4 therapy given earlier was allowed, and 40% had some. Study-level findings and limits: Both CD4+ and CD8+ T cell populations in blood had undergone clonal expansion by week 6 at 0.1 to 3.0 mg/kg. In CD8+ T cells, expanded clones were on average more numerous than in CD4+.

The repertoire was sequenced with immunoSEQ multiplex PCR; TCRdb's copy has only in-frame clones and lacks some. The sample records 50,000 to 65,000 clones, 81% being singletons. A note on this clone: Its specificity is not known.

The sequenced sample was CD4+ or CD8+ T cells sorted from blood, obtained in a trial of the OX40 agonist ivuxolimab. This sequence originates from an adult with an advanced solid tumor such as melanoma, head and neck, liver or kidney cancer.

This CDR3 is CATKSGSYGYTF. The DNA of the CDR3 is TGTGCCACCAAGTCAGGGTCCTATGGCTACACCTTC. The chain joins TRBV28 to TRBJ1-2; D is possibly TRBD1 (5 bases). Germline V gene data show CDR1 as MDHEN and CDR2 as SYDVKM. V lost 10 bases, J lost 4 bases, and 13 bases lay in between. This CDR3 contains 12 residues.